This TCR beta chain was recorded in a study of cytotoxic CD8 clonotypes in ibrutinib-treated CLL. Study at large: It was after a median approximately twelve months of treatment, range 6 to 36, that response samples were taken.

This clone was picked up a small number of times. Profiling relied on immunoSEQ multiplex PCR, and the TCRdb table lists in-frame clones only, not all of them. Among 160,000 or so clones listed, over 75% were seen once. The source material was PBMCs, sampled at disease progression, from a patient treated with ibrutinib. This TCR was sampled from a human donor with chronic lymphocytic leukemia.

CDR3 DNA sequence: TGTGCCAGCAGCTTGGGGGTCCACGGAAACACCATATATTTT. Translated, it gives CASSLGVHGNTIYF. The rearrangement links TRBV5-6 to TRBJ1-3, with D unclear. V lost 0 bases and J lost 4, with 8 bases in between. The CDR3 extends over 14 amino acids. Germline-derived CDR1 and CDR2 are SGHDT and YYEEEE.